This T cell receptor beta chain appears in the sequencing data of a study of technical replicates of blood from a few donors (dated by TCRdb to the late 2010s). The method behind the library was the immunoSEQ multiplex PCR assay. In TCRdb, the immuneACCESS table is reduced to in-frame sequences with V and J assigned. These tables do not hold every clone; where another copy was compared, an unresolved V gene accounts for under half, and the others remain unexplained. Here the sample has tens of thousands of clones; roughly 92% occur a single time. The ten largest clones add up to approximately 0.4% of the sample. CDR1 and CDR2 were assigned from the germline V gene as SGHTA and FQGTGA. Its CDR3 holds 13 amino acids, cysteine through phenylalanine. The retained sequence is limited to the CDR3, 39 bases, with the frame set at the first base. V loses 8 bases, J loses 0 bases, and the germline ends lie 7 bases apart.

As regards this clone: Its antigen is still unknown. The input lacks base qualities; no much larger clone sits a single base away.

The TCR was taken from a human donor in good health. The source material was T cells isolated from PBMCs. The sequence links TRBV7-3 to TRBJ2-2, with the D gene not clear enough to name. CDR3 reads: CASGQSNTGELFF. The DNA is TGTGCCAGCGGGCAGTCGAACACCGGGGAGCTGTTTTTT.